This T cell receptor beta chain was profiled in a study of response to subunit inactivated influenza vaccine. Study-level findings and limits: Each seasonal influenza vaccination recruits few new T cells, the authors suggested.

The V segment lost 4 bases and the J segment 2 bases; nucleotides outside the gene matches: 11. This CDR3 contains 16 residues. Germline CDR1 and CDR2: SQVTM and ANQGSEA. MiXCR was run by TCRdb on the RT-PCR reads, yielding one entry per CDR3 protein. The sample lists 400,000 to 650,000 distinct CDR3 sequences, approximately 6.9% occurring once. This clonotype appeared many times. Its antigen is currently unknown. V gene TRBV29-1 combines with J gene TRBJ1-2, with 9 bases that match TRBD1. This TCR was recovered from a man in his fifties or sixties who received an inactivated influenza vaccine. Material: PBMCs from blood, obtained less than 30 months after vaccination. The CDR3 protein is CSVGFLGQGKNYGYTF. The DNA of the CDR3 is TGCAGCGTTGGTTTTTTGGGACAGGGCAAAAACTATGGCTACACCTTC.